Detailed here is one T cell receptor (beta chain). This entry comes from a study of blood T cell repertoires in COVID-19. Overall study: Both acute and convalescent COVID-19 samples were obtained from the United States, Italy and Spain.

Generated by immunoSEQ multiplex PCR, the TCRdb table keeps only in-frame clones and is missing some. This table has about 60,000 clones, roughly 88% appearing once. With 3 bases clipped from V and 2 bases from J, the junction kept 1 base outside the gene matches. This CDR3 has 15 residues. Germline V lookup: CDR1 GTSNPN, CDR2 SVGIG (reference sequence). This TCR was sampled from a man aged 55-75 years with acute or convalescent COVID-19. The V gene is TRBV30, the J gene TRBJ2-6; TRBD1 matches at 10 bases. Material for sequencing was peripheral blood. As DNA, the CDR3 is TGTGCCTGGAGGACAGGGGGCGCTGGGGCCAACGTCCTGACTTTC. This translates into CAWRTGGAGANVLTF.